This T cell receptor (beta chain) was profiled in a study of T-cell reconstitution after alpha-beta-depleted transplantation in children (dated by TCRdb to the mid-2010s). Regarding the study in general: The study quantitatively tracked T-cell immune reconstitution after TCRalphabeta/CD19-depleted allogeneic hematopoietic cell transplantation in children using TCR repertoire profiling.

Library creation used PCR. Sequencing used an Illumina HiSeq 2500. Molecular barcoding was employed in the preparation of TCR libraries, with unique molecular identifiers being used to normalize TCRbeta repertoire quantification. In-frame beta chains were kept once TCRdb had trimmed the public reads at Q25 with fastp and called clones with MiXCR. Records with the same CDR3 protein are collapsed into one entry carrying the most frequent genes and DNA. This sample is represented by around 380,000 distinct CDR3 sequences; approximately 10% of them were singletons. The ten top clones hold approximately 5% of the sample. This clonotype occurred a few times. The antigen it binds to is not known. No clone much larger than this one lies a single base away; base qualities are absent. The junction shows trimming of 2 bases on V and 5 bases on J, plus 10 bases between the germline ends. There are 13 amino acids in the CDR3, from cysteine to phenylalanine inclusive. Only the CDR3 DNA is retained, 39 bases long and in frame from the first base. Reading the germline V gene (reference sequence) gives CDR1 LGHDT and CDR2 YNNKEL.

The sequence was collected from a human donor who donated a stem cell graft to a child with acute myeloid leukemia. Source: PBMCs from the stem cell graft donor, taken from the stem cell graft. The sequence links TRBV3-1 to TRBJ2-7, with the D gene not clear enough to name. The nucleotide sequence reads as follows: TGTGCCAGCAGCCAAAACCCCCTCGACGAGCAGTACTTC. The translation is CASSQNPLDEQYF.